The present entry profiles one T cell receptor (beta chain) with its context. J gave up 12 bases and V 4 bases, and 7 bases lay outside the gene matches. The length of the CDR3 is 12 residues. Germline V gene lookup returns CDR1 SQVTM and CDR2 ANQGSEA. These data originate in a study of blood T cell repertoires in COVID-19. Whole-study context: The United States, Italy and Spain supplied acute and convalescent COVID-19 samples.

Per the original data handling: Quantification of nucleated cells was approximated via reference gene primer amplification. Assay: immunoSEQ multiplex PCR; the TCRdb copy retains only in-frame clones and omits some. From that table come the V and J calls and clone size; the DNA was used to work out D and trimming. Of some 99,000 clones in the sample, 85% to 90% are singletons; the top ten hold approximately 1%. This TCR was recovered from a human donor in a cohort sampled during active COVID-19. Specimen: peripheral blood. This chain uses TRBV29-1 with TRBJ2-1, with 9 bases identical to TRBD2. The CDR3 loop reads CSVVGTSWWQFF. The CDR3 DNA reads as TGCAGCGTTGTCGGGACTAGCTGGTGGCAGTTCTTC.